This entry lists 29 T cell receptor beta chains sequenced from one sample in a study of blood T cell repertoires in COVID-19. Using immunoSEQ multiplex PCR, the repertoire was profiled, and TCRdb retains in-frame clones only, with some absent. The sample has around 50,000 clones, more than 75% seen once; the top ten hold approximately 5.3%. The sequencing sample was made of PBMCs or T cells enriched from blood (not recorded which). Source of these receptors: a woman aged 45-59 years with acute COVID-19.

Only a few counts were recorded for this clone. V is TRBV21-1 and J is TRBJ2-5; the table's D call, TRBD2, has no DNA check behind it. TRBV21-1 is a listed pseudogene. The CDR3 covers 15 residues. The CDR3 is CASSQSGVGEETQYF. CDR3 nucleotide sequence: TGTGCCAGCAGCCAAAGCGGGGTAGGAGAAGAGACCCAGTACTTC.

This clone was seen a few times. CDR3 in amino acids: CASSPPGQGRGQETQYF. CDR3 sequence (DNA): TGTGCCAGCTCACCACCGGGACAGGGGCGAGGGCAAGAGACCCAGTACTTC. The J gene is TRBJ2-5, the V gene TRBV18, with 10 bases lining up with TRBD1. Germline-derived CDR1 and CDR2 are KGHSH and LQKENI. This CDR3 has 17 residues. After removal of 0 bases from V and 2 bases from J, the junction contained 6 bases not matched to a gene.

This clone was observed a few times. The gene calls are TRBV28 and TRBJ1-1; the D gene is possibly TRBD1 (5 bases). The CDR3 loop spans 13 amino acids. The germline V gene encodes CDR1 MDHEN and CDR2 SYDVKM. Trimming shortened V by 3 bases and J by 6 bases, and 11 bases separated the two germline ends. The CDR3: CASSFPQVAEAFF. The DNA for the CDR3 is TGTGCCAGCAGTTTCCCACAGGTAGCTGAAGCTTTCTTT.

This clone occurred once. The rearrangement joins TRBV6-4 to TRBJ1-5, with 9 positions matching TRBD1. V was pared by 6 bases and J by 3 bases, with 3 bases of the junction left unmatched. The CDR3 is 14 amino acids. The germline V gene has CDR1 MRHNA and CDR2 SNTAGT. The CDR3 DNA reads as TGTGCCAGCAGGGGGACAGGGCCCAATCAGCCCCAGCATTTT. Translating it yields CASRGTGPNQPQHF.

The chain has TRBV19 and TRBJ2-5, with 7 positions matching TRBD1. The CDR3 extends over 15 amino acids. CDR1 LNHDA and CDR2 SQIVND come from the germline V gene (reference sequence). Trimming took 6 bases from V and 5 from J; bases not matched to a gene: 12. The CDR3 loop is CASSRNRQGIETQYF. CDR3 nucleotide sequence: TGTGCCAGTAGCCGAAATCGACAGGGAATCGAGACCCAGTACTTC.

This chain uses TRBV11-3 with TRBJ1-2; 7 bases match TRBD1. V shed 5 bases and J 1 base; nucleotides not matched to a gene: 7. This CDR3 spans 15 amino acids. Germline CDR1 and CDR2: SGHNT and YENEEA. The CDR3 DNA reads TGTGCCAGCAGCAAGATCAGGGGGAGTAACTATGGCTACACCTTC. Protein product: CASSKIRGSNYGYTF.

This chain connects TRBV28 to TRBJ2-3; D is perhaps TRBD2 (7 bases). V was trimmed by 6 bases and J by 3 bases, leaving 16 bases between them. Looked up from germline, CDR1 is MDHEN and CDR2 is SYDVKM. This CDR3 contains 15 residues. CDR3 DNA sequence: TGTGCCAGCAGGGACGCGGGGGCCTCTACAGATACGCAGTATTTT. Translated: CASRDAGASTDTQYF. The full variable domain, with the rest looked up from reference TRBV28 and TRBJ2-3, is DVKVTQSSRYLVKRTGEKVFLECVQDMDHENMFWYRQDPGLGLRLIYFSYDVKMKEKGDIPEGYSVSREKKERFSLILESASTNQTSMYLCASRDAGASTDTQYFGPGTRLTVL.

The rearrangement joins TRBV4-1 to TRBJ2-3, with TRBD2 identical over 13 bases. The CDR3 contains 17 residues. V shed 0 bases and J 5 bases; nucleotides not matched to a gene: 5. CDR1 is MGHRA, CDR2 YSYEKL, per germline. The CDR3 reads CASSQEGLAGPKDTQYF. CDR3 nucleotide sequence: TGCGCCAGCAGCCAAGAGGGACTAGCGGGGCCTAAAGATACGCAGTATTTT.

This CDR3 is CASSLTGLGAYEQYF. In nucleotides, the CDR3 is TGTGCCAGCAGCTTAACGGGTTTAGGGGCCTACGAGCAGTACTTC. The chain employs TRBV7-3 and TRBJ2-7; weak D call: TRBD1 (5 bases). The CDR3 length is 15 residues. Trimming pared 0 bases from V and 2 bases from J, leaving 11 bases between. Germline loops: CDR1 SGHTA, CDR2 FQGTGA.

CDR3 nucleotide sequence: TGTGCCAGCAGCCCCCGATGGGGGGGGCCCAGAAACACCATATATTTT. Translated: CASSPRWGGPRNTIYF. V gene TRBV3-1 (or the pseudogene TRBV3-2) combines with J gene TRBJ1-3; possibly TRBD1 for D (6 bases). V lost 4 bases to trimming and J lost 5 bases, with 18 bases between them. CDR1 LGHDT and CDR2 YNNKEL come from the germline V gene (reference sequence). This CDR3 is 16 amino acids long.

This chain links TRBV7-2 with TRBJ2-5; 9 positions agree with TRBD2. This CDR3 comprises 17 residues. V was clipped by 0 bases and J by 4 bases; unmatched bases: 9. CDR1 and CDR2 from the germline V gene are SGHTA and FQGNSA. The CDR3 bases are TGTGCCAGCAGCTTAGCGACAGGCGGGGGGGCCAGAGAGACCCAGTACTTC. Translating it yields CASSLATGGGARETQYF. Drawing the rest from reference TRBV7-2 and TRBJ2-5, the complete variable domain is GAGVSQSPSNKVTEKGKDVELRCDPISGHTALYWYRQSLGQGLEFLIYFQGNSAPDKSGLPSDRFSAERTGGSVSTLTIQRTQQEDSAVYLCASSLATGGGARETQYFGPGTRLLVL.

This clone was seen a single time. The rearrangement joins TRBV7-6 to TRBJ2-3; D is ambiguous. The CDR3 contains 13 residues. CDR1 and CDR2 from the germline V gene are SGHVS and FNYEAQ. Trimming removed 8 bases at V and 2 bases at J, with 11 bases between. CDR3 in amino acids: CASCSRHTDTQYF. Here the CDR3 DNA reads TGTGCCAGCTGCTCCAGGCACACAGATACGCAGTATTTT.

The gene calls are TRBV13 and TRBJ1-5, with a weak D call TRBD1 (6 bases). The V and J ends lost 4 bases and 3 bases respectively, with 10 bases between them. The germline CDR1 and CDR2 sequences are PRHDT and FYEKMQ (reference sequence). There are 14 residues in the CDR3. The CDR3 DNA reads TGTGCCAGCAGCTCCTACAGGGACAATCAGCCCCAGCATTTT. It yields the protein CASSSYRDNQPQHF.

This rearrangement joins TRBV30 to TRBJ2-3, with D maybe TRBD2 (5 bases). Germline CDR1 and CDR2: GTSNPN and SVGIG (reference sequence). V was trimmed by 6 bases and J by 0 bases, leaving 25 bases between them. The CDR3 is 18 residues long. The CDR3 reads CACRGLGFGSFSTDTQYF. In DNA, the CDR3 is TGTGCCTGCCGAGGTTTGGGGTTTGGGAGTTTTAGCACAGATACGCAGTATTTT.

The genes are TRBV2 and TRBJ1-1; D unresolved. CDR3 length: 13 amino acids. CDR1 is SNHLY and CDR2 is FYNNEI in the germline V gene. CDR3 in amino acids: CAGKGGMDTEAFF. CDR3 bases: TGTGCTGGAAAAGGAGGGATGGACACTGAAGCTTTCTTT. The whole variable domain, filled in from reference TRBV2 and TRBJ1-1, reads EPEVTQTPSHQVTQMGQEVILRCVPISNHLYFYWYRQILGQKVEFLVSFYNNEISEKSEIFDDQFSVERPDGSNFTLKIRSTKLEDSAMYFCAGKGGMDTEAFFGQGTRLTVV.

This clone has just a few counts. This chain's CDR3 is CASSGAGQGVNYGYTF. DNA of the CDR3: TGTGCCAGCAGCGGCGCGGGACAGGGCGTTAACTATGGCTACACCTTC. The chain joins TRBV9 to TRBJ1-2, with TRBD1 matching over 9 bases. This CDR3 spans 16 amino acids. Germline V gene lookup returns CDR1 SGDLS and CDR2 YYNGEE. Germline trimming cut 3 bases from V and 1 base from J; bases unmatched to any gene: 7.

This clone appeared a few times. The genes are TRBV2 and TRBJ1-5, with D perhaps TRBD1 (5 bases). Germline V gives CDR1 SNHLY, CDR2 FYNNEI. The CDR3 loop spans 15 amino acids. V shed 6 bases and J shed 3 bases, with 15 bases lying between them. CDR3 amino acids: CASSPLDSSNQPQHF. The CDR3 coding sequence is TGTGCCAGCAGCCCCTTAGACAGTTCCAATCAGCCCCAGCATTTT.

CDR3 loop: CASTPGGSVETQYF. The DNA of the CDR3 is TGTGCCAGCACCCCAGGCGGGAGTGTGGAGACCCAGTACTTC. This chain joins TRBV9 and TRBJ2-5; 7 bases line up with TRBD2. This CDR3 spans 14 amino acids. Trimming removed 6 bases from V and 5 bases from J; junction bases left unmatched: 10. CDR1 is SGDLS, CDR2 YYNGEE, per germline.

V and J are TRBV28 and TRBJ1-5; weak D call: TRBD1 (5 bases). This CDR3 is 16 amino acids long. CDR1 is MDHEN, CDR2 SYDVKM, per germline. Trimming shortened V by 6 bases and J by 5 bases, and 20 bases separated the two germline ends. CDR3 in amino acids: CASRPAYDSHDQPQHF. CDR3 bases: TGTGCCAGCAGACCGGCCTACGACAGTCACGATCAGCCCCAGCATTTT. The entire variable domain, with the rest obtained from reference TRBV28 and TRBJ1-5, is as follows: DVKVTQSSRYLVKRTGEKVFLECVQDMDHENMFWYRQDPGLGLRLIYFSYDVKMKEKGDIPEGYSVSREKKERFSLILESASTNQTSMYLCASRPAYDSHDQPQHFGDGTRLSIL.

In this sample, this clone turned up a few times. The J gene is TRBJ1-2, the V gene TRBV27; D might be TRBD1 (5 bases). Germline values: CDR1 MNHEY, CDR2 SMNVEV (reference sequence). The CDR3 loop spans 13 amino acids. V was cut by 4 bases and J by 5 bases, with 11 bases left in between. CDR3 loop: CASSSAGGYGYTF. The CDR3 DNA reads as TGTGCCAGCAGTTCTGCGGGGGGGTATGGCTACACCTTC.

The V call is TRBV5-1, the J call TRBJ1-2; D is unclear. Germline assignment: CDR1 SGHRS and CDR2 YFSETQ. Trimming removed 4 bases from V and 8 bases from J, with 24 bases in between. The CDR3 runs to 16 residues. The CDR3 bases are TGCGCCAGCAGCGTGGGCGGATGGCCGGCTATTTTGGGCTACACCTTC. It specifies CASSVGGWPAILGYTF.

This clone was seen a single time. The chain links TRBV2 to TRBJ2-1, with 8 bases aligning to TRBD2. V was pared by 3 bases and J by 5 bases, with 6 bases of the junction left unmatched. The CDR3 spans 15 residues. Per germline, CDR1 SNHLY and CDR2 FYNNEI. CDR3 in amino acids: CASSEVRGGNNEQFF. CDR3 DNA sequence: TGTGCCAGCAGTGAGGTTCGGGGGGGCAACAATGAGCAGTTCTTC.

The rearrangement uses TRBV19 and TRBJ2-5; D might be TRBD2 (6 bases). CDR3 size: 15 residues. The V end was cut by 9 bases, the J end by 3 bases, with 20 bases between. The germline gives CDR1 LNHDA, CDR2 SQIVND (reference sequence). CDR3: CASRPARTGEETQYF. The CDR3 nucleotides read TGTGCCAGCCGGCCGGCTCGGACGGGAGAAGAGACCCAGTACTTC.

The rearrangement joins TRBV7-9 to TRBJ1-6; TRBD1 matches at 7 bases. The CDR3 is 15 amino acids. V shed 6 bases, J shed 6 bases, and the junction held 8 bases outside the gene matches. In germline, CDR1 is SEHNR, CDR2 FQNEAQ (reference sequence). CDR3 sequence: CASSSQTGINSPLHF. In DNA, the CDR3 is TGTGCCAGCAGTAGTCAGACAGGGATTAATTCACCCCTCCACTTT.

This chain uses TRBV28 with TRBJ1-2; D may be TRBD1 (5 bases). V gave up 3 bases and J gave up 4 bases, with 12 bases separating them. The length of the CDR3 is 14 residues. Germline-derived CDR1 and CDR2 are MDHEN and SYDVKM. CDR3 nucleotide sequence: TGTGCCAGCAGTTTGGGGGACTTGGCCTATGGCTACACCTTC. This translates into CASSLGDLAYGYTF.

The chain uses TRBV12-3 or TRBV12-4 and TRBJ1-1; D call uncertain. The CDR3 runs 12 residues. Trimming took off 6 bases at V and 8 bases at J, with 13 bases between the two ends. This CDR3 reads CASSLDGEEAFF. CDR3 in DNA: TGTGCCAGCAGCTTGGACGGGGAAGAAGCTTTCTTT.

The chain has TRBV3-1 (or the pseudogene TRBV3-2) and TRBJ1-3, with 8 bases that match TRBD1. The V and J ends lost 4 bases and 1 base, in that order; junction bases with no gene match: 6. From germline, CDR1 is LGHDT and CDR2 YNNKEL (reference sequence). The CDR3 is 16 amino acids. CDR3 sequence reads: CASSPTDRASGNTIYF. The CDR3 DNA follows: TGTGCCAGCAGCCCCACGGACAGGGCGTCTGGAAACACCATATATTTT.

This clone occurred a few times. The same CDR3 also results from other DNA sequences found in this sample. This sequence joins TRBV4-2 and TRBJ1-5; a possible D gene is TRBD1 (6 bases). The CDR3 contains 17 residues. Germline assignment: CDR1 LGHNA and CDR2 YNFKEQ. V was trimmed by 0 bases and J by 0 bases, leaving 12 bases between them. CDR3 DNA: TGTGCCAGCAGCCAAGACAGGGGTCGTAATAGCAATCAGCCCCAGCATTTT. Its protein product is CASSQDRGRNSNQPQHF.

The rearrangement joins TRBV5-4 to TRBJ1-2, with D possibly matching TRBD1 (6 bases). The germline V gene encodes CDR1 SGHNT and CDR2 YYREEE (reference sequence). The V and J ends lost 0 bases and 6 bases respectively, with 15 bases between them. The CDR3 has 15 residues. CDR3 in amino acids: CASSLAYRVGDGYTF. As DNA, the CDR3 is TGTGCCAGCAGCTTGGCATACAGGGTAGGGGATGGCTACACCTTC. The full variable domain, in which reference TRBV5-4 and TRBJ1-2 provide the parts outside the CDR3, is ETGVTQSPTHLIKTRGQQVTLRCSSQSGHNTVSWYQQALGQGPQFIFQYYREEENGRGNFPPRFSGLQFPNYSSELNVNALELDDSALYLCASSLAYRVGDGYTFGSGTRLTVV.